The clone carrying this T cell receptor beta chain was observed a few times. The CDR3 spans 13 residues. Trimming cost V 4 bases and J 4 bases; bases outside gene matches: 2. Germline V gives CDR1 MGHDK, CDR2 SYGVNS. The sample comes from a study of technical replicates of blood from a few donors. Here immunoSEQ multiplex PCR was the method, and the copy in TCRdb shows in-frame clones only, minus some. The repertoire holds 60,000 or so clones, with about 86% as singletons. The TCR comes from a human donor in good health. Some clones in this sample may be carry-over from other donors' samples. V usage is TRBV25-1 and J usage is TRBJ1-1; TRBD1 matches at 8 bases. The specimen sequenced was PBMCs. This CDR3 reads CASSVTGGTEAFF. The CDR3 nucleotides are TGTGCCAGCAGTGTAACAGGGGGCACTGAAGCTTTCTTT.